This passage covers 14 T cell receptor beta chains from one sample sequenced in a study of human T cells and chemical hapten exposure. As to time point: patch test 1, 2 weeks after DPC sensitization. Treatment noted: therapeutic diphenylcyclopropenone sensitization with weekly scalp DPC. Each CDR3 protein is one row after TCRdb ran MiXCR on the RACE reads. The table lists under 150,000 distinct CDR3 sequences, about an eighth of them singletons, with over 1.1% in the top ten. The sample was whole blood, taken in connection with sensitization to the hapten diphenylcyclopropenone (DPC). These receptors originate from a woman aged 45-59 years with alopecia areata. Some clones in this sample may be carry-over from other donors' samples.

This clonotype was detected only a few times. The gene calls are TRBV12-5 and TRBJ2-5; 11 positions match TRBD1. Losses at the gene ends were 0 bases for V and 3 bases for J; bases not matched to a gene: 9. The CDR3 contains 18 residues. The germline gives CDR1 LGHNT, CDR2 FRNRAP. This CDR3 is CASGLVLGTGGQKETQYF. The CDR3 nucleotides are TGTGCTAGTGGTTTGGTACTAGGGACAGGGGGACAAAAAGAGACCCAGTACTTC.

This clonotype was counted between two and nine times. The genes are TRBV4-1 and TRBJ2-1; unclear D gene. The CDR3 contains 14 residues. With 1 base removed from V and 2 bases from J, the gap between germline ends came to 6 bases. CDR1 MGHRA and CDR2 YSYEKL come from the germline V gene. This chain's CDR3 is CASSQAGPYNEQFF. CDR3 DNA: TGCGCCAGCAGCCAAGCCGGGCCCTACAATGAGCAGTTCTTC.

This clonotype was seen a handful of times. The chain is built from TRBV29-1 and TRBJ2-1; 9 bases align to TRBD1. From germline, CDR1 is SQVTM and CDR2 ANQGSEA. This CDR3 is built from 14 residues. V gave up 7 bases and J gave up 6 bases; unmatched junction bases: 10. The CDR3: CSARTGVVGNEQFF. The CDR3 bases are TGCAGCGCCCGGACAGGGGTTGTCGGCAATGAGCAGTTCTTC.

DNA for the CDR3: TGTGCCAGCAGTTTACACAGGGGCCCCTACGAGCAGTACTTC. The encoded protein is CASSLHRGPYEQYF. This chain connects TRBV28 to TRBJ2-7; 7 bases match TRBD1. Per the germline V gene, CDR1 is MDHEN and CDR2 is SYDVKM. The CDR3 totals 14 residues. V shed 2 bases, J shed 2 bases, and the junction held 3 bases outside the gene matches.

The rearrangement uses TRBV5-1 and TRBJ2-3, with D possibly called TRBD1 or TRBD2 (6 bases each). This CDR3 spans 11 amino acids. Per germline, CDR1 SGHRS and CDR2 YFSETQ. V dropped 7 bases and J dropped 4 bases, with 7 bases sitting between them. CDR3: CASRGPDTQYF. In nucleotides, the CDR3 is TGCGCCAGCCGGGGGCCAGATACGCAGTATTTT.

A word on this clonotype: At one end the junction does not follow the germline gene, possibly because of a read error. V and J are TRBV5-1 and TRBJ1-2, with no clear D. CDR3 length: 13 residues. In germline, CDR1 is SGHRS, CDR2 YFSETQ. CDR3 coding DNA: TGCGACAGCAGCTTGGATGGGAGACCTGGCTACACCTTC. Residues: CDSSLDGRPGYTF.

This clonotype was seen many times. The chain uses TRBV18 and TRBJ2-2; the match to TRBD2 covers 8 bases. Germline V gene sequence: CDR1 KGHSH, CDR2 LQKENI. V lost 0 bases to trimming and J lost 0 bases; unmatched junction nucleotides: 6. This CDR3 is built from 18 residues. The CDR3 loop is CASSPPSGGYPNTGELFF. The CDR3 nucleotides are TGTGCCAGCTCACCACCGAGCGGGGGCTACCCGAACACCGGGGAGCTGTTTTTT.

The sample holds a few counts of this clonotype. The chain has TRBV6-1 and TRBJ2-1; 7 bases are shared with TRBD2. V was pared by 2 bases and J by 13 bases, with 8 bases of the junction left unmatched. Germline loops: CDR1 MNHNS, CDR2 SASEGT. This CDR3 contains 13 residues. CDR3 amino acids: CASSEFGGGSQFF. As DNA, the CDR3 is TGTGCCAGCAGTGAATTTGGCGGGGGTTCACAGTTCTTC.

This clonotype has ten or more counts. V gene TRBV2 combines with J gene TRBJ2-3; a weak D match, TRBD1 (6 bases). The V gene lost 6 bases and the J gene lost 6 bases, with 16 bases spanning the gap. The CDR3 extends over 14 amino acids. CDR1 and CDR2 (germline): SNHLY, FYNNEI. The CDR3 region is CASSRDTSTDTQYF. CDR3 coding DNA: TGTGCCAGCAGCAGGGACACCTCCACTGATACGCAGTATTTT. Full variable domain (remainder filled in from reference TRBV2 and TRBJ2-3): EPEVTQTPSHQVTQMGQEVILRCVPISNHLYFYWYRQILGQKVEFLVSFYNNEISEKSEIFDDQFSVERPDGSNFTLKIRSTKLEDSAMYFCASSRDTSTDTQYFGPGTRLTVL.

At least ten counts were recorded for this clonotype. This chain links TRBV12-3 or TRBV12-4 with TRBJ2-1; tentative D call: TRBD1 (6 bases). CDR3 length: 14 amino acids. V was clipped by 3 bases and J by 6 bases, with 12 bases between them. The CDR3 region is CASSFGSRGNEQFF. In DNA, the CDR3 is TGTGCCAGCAGTTTCGGCAGCAGGGGCAATGAGCAGTTCTTC.

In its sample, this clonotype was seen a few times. CDR3 sequence reads: CASSYQSGNEKLFF. In DNA form, the CDR3 reads TGTGCCAGCAGTTATCAATCAGGGAATGAAAAACTGTTTTTT. The chain is built from TRBV6-6 and TRBJ1-4, with TRBD1 as a possible D gene (5 bases). CDR1 MNHNY and CDR2 SVGAGI come from the germline V gene (reference sequence). Between the trimmed V and J ends, which lost 3 bases and 5 bases, there was a span of 10 bases. CDR3 length equals 14 residues.

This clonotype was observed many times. The CDR3 loop reads CASSRQGLDTGELFF. CDR3 DNA: TGTGCCAGCAGCCGACAGGGTCTGGACACCGGGGAGCTGTTTTTT. The chain has TRBV3-1 and TRBJ2-2; TRBD1 matches 7 bases. The V gene end was trimmed by 4 bases and the J gene end by 3 bases; junction bases not matched to a gene: 5. The CDR3 runs to 15 residues. CDR1 LGHDT and CDR2 YNNKEL come from the germline V gene (reference sequence).

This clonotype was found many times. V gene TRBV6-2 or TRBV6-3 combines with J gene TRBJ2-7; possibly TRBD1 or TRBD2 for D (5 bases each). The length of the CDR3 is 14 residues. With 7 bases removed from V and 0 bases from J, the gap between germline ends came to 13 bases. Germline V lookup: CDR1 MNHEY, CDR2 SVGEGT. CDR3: CASTEGPYSYEQYF. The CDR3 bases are TGTGCCAGCACCGAGGGGCCCTACTCCTACGAGCAGTACTTC.

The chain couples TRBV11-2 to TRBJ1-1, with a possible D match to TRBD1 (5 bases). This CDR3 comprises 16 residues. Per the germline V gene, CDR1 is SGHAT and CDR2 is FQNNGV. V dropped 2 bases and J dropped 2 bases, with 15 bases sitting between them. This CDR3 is CASSLMSGRFNTEAFF. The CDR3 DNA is TGTGCCAGCAGCTTAATGTCGGGACGTTTTAACACTGAAGCTTTCTTT.